The present entry profiles one T cell receptor beta chain with its context. The data stem from a study of cytomegalovirus exposure and HLA in healthy donors. Researchers ran the PCR with 60 Vbeta and 13 Jbeta primers. Libraries were prepared by immunoSEQ multiplex PCR; TCRdb keeps only in-frame clonotypes and omits some of them. This table has tens of thousands of clones, around four fifths appearing once. The germline V gene has CDR1 SGHNT and CDR2 YENEEA. The CDR3 contains 15 residues. The junction had 3 bases not matched to a gene; V was cut back by 4 bases and J by 0 bases. This TCR was recovered from a male donor in good health and CMV-seronegative. The chain carries TRBV11-3 and TRBJ2-5; 9 bases line up with TRBD2. The sequenced sample was PBMCs. CDR3 sequence reads: CASSSSGTYQETQYF. The DNA of the CDR3 is TGTGCCAGCAGCTCTAGCGGGACGTACCAAGAGACCCAGTACTTC.